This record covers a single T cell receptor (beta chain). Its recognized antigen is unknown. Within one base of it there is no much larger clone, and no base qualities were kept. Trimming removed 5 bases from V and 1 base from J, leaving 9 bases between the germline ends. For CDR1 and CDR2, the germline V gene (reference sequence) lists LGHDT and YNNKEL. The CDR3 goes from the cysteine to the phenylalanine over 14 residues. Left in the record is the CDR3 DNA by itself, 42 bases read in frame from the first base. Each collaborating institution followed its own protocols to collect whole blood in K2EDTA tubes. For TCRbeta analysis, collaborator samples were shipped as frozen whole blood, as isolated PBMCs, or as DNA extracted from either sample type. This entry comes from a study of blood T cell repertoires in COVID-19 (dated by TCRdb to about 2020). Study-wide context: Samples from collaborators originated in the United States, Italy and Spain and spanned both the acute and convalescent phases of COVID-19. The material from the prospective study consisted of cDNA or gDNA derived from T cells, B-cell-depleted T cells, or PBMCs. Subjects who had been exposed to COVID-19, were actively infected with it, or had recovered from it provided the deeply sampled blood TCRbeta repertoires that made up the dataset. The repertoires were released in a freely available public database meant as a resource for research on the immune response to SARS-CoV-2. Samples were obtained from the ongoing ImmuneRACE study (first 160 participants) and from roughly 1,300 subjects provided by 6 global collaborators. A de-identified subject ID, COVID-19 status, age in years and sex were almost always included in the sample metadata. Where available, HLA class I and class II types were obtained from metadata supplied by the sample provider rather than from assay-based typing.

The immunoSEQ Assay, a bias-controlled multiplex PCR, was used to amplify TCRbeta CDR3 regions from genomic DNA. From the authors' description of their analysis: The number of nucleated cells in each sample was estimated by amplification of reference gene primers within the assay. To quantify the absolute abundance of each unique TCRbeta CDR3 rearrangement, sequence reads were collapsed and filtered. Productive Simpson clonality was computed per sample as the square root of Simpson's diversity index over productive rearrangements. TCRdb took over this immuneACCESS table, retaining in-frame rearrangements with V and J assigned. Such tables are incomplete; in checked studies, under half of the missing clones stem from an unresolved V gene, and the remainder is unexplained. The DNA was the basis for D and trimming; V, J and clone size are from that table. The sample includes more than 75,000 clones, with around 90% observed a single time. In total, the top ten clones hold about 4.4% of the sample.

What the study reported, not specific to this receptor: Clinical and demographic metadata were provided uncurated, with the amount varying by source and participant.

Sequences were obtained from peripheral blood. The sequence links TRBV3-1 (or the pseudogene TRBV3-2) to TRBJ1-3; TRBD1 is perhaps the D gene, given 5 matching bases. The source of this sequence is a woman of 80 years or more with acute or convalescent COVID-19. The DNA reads TGTGCCAGCAGCGCCGCAGGGTCTGGAAACACCATATATTTT. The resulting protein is CASSAAGSGNTIYF.